This T cell receptor beta chain was observed in a study of immune evolution from preneoplasia to lung adenocarcinoma. Assay used: immunoSEQ multiplex PCR; TCRdb lists only in-frame clones, some missing. In the table there are 20,000 to 25,000 clones, approximately 71% of which are singletons. The receptor comes from a person between 60 and 70 years old with lung adenocarcinoma. The sequenced sample was FFPE invasive lung adenocarcinoma tissue.

The CDR3 loop is CASKLGSSSYEQYF. CDR3 nucleotides: TGCGCCAGCAAACTAGGTAGCAGCTCCTACGAGCAGTACTTC. The V gene is TRBV5-1, the J gene TRBJ2-7; D is perhaps TRBD2 (5 bases). Trimming removed 6 bases at V and 0 bases at J, with 13 bases between. The CDR3 covers 14 residues. Germline V gene sequence: CDR1 SGHRS, CDR2 YFSETQ.